This T cell receptor beta chain was captured in a study of blood T cell repertoires in COVID-19. Overall study context: T cells, B-cell-depleted T cells, or PBMCs supplied cDNA or gDNA.

Profiled with immunoSEQ multiplex PCR; TCRdb holds only in-frame clones, not every one. Of 130,000 to 150,000 clones listed, 70% to 90% are singletons. This CDR3 is built from 15 residues. Looked up from germline, CDR1 is SGHRS and CDR2 is YFSETQ. The V and J ends lost 0 bases and 3 bases, in that order; junction bases with no gene match: 3. The chain recombines TRBV5-1 with TRBJ1-5; 7 bases fit TRBD1. This clonotype was sampled from a human donor with acute or convalescent COVID-19. The donor label of this sample is uncertain. The sequenced sample consisted of peripheral blood. The CDR3 sequence is CASSLGQGNNQPQHF. The CDR3 DNA reads as TGCGCCAGCAGCTTGGGACAGGGTAACAATCAGCCCCAGCATTTT.